Listed below are T cell receptor beta chains from one sample, sequenced in a study of EBV T-cell therapy then PD-1 blockade in nasopharyngeal carcinoma. Profiling relied on immunoSEQ multiplex PCR, and the TCRdb table lists in-frame clones only, not all of them. This table has about 19,000 clones, 80% to 85% appearing once. Their cognate antigens are unknown. The sample in question was CD8+ T cells from blood, obtained at roughly day 35 from a patient whose treatment included autologous EBV-specific T cells and nivolumab. The receptors originated from a man aged 40-55 years with nasopharyngeal carcinoma. Both conserved end residues are part of each CDR3. The order of the fields is CDR3 protein, CDR3 DNA, J gene, clone size, D gene, V gene. D genes are given only for firm matches. Size is omitted from some rows. Given values are once, few, many or a class for expanded clones.

CDR3: CASSPPRSTGGLYEQYF; DNA: TGTGCCAGCAGCCCCCCGAGGAGTACAGGGGGCTTGTACGAGCAGTACTTC; J: TRBJ2-7; size: once; D: TRBD1; V: TRBV7-9
CDR3: CASSVDGGTDTQYF; DNA: TGTGCCAGCAGCGTAGACGGGGGCACAGATACGCAGTATTTT; J: TRBJ2-3; size: -; D: -; V: TRBV9
CDR3: CASGTSGGRYNEQFF; DNA: TGTGCCAGTGGGACTAGCGGGGGGAGATACAATGAGCAGTTCTTC; J: TRBJ2-1; size: -; D: TRBD2; V: TRBV19
CDR3: CASSWGTGAEQYF; DNA: TGTGCCAGCAGCTGGGGGACAGGGGCCGAGCAGTACTTC; J: TRBJ2-7; size: -; D: TRBD1; V: TRBV5-6
CDR3: CASSEGGTVYGYTF; DNA: TGTGCCAGCAGTGAGGGAGGGACAGTCTATGGCTACACCTTC; J: TRBJ1-2; size: -; D: TRBD1; V: TRBV6-1
CDR3: CASSQDSGGSTDTQYF; DNA: TGCGCCAGCAGCCAAGATTCGGGGGGCAGCACAGATACGCAGTATTTT; J: TRBJ2-3; size: -; D: -; V: TRBV4-3
CDR3: CASSLDPARDYRNYGYTF; DNA: TGTGCCAGCAGTTTGGACCCCGCGAGGGACTATCGTAACTATGGCTACACCTTC; J: TRBJ1-2; size: once; D: -; V: TRBV28
CDR3: CARESSPQYGGWYEHGYNEQFF; DNA: TGTGCCCGGGAGTCGAGTCCACAGTATGGGGGGTGGTACGAGCACGGCTACAATGAGCAGTTCTTC; J: TRBJ2-1; size: -; D: -; V: TRBV3-1/TRBV3-2
CDR3: CASSLGSGGSYEQYF; DNA: TGTGCCAGCAGCTTAGGTAGCGGGGGATCCTACGAGCAGTACTTC; J: TRBJ2-7; size: -; D: TRBD2; V: TRBV7-2
CDR3: CASRLAGGEQYF; DNA: TGTGCCAGCAGACTCGCAGGGGGCGAGCAGTACTTC; J: TRBJ2-7; size: -; D: TRBD1; V: TRBV2
CDR3: CASSSPAGAAGELFF; DNA: TGTGCCAGCAGCTCCCCGGCGGGGGCGGCCGGGGAGCTGTTTTTT; J: TRBJ2-2; size: -; D: -; V: TRBV7-2
CDR3: CASSRGEGHYGYTF; DNA: TGTGCCAGCAGCCGGGGGGAGGGGCACTATGGCTACACCTTC; J: TRBJ1-2; size: -; D: -; V: TRBV7-9
CDR3: CASSYTSMAAFF; DNA: TGTGCCAGCAGTTACACTAGCATGGCAGCTTTCTTT; J: TRBJ1-1; size: -; D: -; V: TRBV6-2/TRBV6-3
CDR3: CASSQGLKATEAFF; DNA: TGTGCCAGCAGCCAGGGACTCAAGGCCACTGAAGCTTTCTTT; J: TRBJ1-1; size: -; D: -; V: TRBV3-1/TRBV3-2
CDR3: CASGPGSGPYGYTF; DNA: TGTGCTAGTGGCCCCGGGTCCGGGCCGTATGGCTACACCTTC; J: TRBJ1-2; size: -; D: -; V: TRBV12-5
CDR3: CASSAGDAGGWEQYF; DNA: TGTGCCAGCAGCGCGGGGGACGCGGGGGGATGGGAGCAGTACTTC; J: TRBJ2-7; size: -; D: TRBD2; V: TRBV5-4
CDR3: CSVEDQGQGAYEQFF; DNA: TGCAGCGTTGAAGATCAGGGGCAGGGGGCCTATGAGCAGTTCTTC; J: TRBJ2-1; size: -; D: TRBD1; V: TRBV29-1
CDR3: CASSVYRASTDTQYF; DNA: TGTGCCAGCAGCGTCTACAGGGCAAGCACAGATACGCAGTATTTT; J: TRBJ2-3; size: -; D: -; V: TRBV9
CDR3: CASNWDRGNTEAFF; DNA: TGTGCCAGCAACTGGGACAGGGGGAACACTGAAGCTTTCTTT; J: TRBJ1-1; size: -; D: TRBD1; V: TRBV7-9
CDR3: CASSRDSPYEQYF; DNA: TGTGCCAGCAGCCGGGACAGTCCCTACGAGCAGTACTTC; J: TRBJ2-7; size: -; D: TRBD1; V: TRBV12-3/TRBV12-4
CDR3: CATSRDIGQGHPSTDTQYF; DNA: TGTGCCACCAGCAGAGATATTGGACAGGGACACCCGAGCACAGATACGCAGTATTTT; J: TRBJ2-3; size: -; D: TRBD1; V: TRBV15
CDR3: CASSSALAKNIQYF; DNA: TGTGCCAGCAGTTCAGCACTAGCCAAAAACATTCAGTACTTC; J: TRBJ2-4; size: -; D: -; V: TRBV27
CDR3: CASSPNWQFF; DNA: TGTGCCAGCAGCCCCAATTGGCAGTTCTTC; J: TRBJ2-1; size: -; D: -; V: TRBV12-3/TRBV12-4
CDR3: CASSLSREAFF; DNA: TGTGCCAGCAGTTTGAGCCGGGAAGCTTTCTTT; J: TRBJ1-1; size: once; D: -; V: TRBV12-3/TRBV12-4
CDR3: CASSFRGSDPLHF; DNA: TGTGCCAGCAGTTTTAGGGGGTCGGATCCCCTCCACTTT; J: TRBJ1-6; size: -; D: -; V: TRBV12-3/TRBV12-4
CDR3: CASSYTGQGEQFF; DNA: TGTGCCAGCAGCTACACCGGGCAGGGTGAGCAGTTCTTC; J: TRBJ2-1; size: -; D: -; V: TRBV12-3/TRBV12-4
CDR3: CASSLVQVGQPQHF; DNA: TGTGCCAGCAGCTTAGTACAGGTGGGTCAGCCCCAGCATTTT; J: TRBJ1-5; size: few; D: -; V: TRBV7-2
CDR3: CASRQGASEAFF; DNA: TGTGCCAGCAGACAGGGGGCATCTGAAGCTTTCTTT; J: TRBJ1-1; size: -; D: TRBD1; V: TRBV2
CDR3: CASSLLGTDTQYF; DNA: TGTGCCAGCAGCTTATTGGGAACAGATACGCAGTATTTT; J: TRBJ2-3; size: few; D: -; V: TRBV7-2
CDR3: CATSFRDTHTGELFF; DNA: TGTGCCACCAGTTTTCGGGACACCCACACCGGGGAGCTGTTTTTT; J: TRBJ2-2; size: -; D: -; V: TRBV24-1
CDR3: CASSQDGPTTGAAPGPQHF; DNA: TGCGCCAGCAGCCAAGATGGACCGACGACAGGGGCCGCGCCAGGGCCCCAGCATTTT; J: TRBJ1-5; size: -; D: TRBD1; V: TRBV4-3
CDR3: CASSSSGGGTEAFF; DNA: TGTGCCAGCAGCTCATCTGGGGGGGGCACTGAAGCTTTCTTT; J: TRBJ1-1; size: -; D: -; V: TRBV7-6
CDR3: CASSYLGPEAFF; DNA: TGTGCCAGCAGTTACCTAGGCCCTGAAGCTTTCTTT; J: TRBJ1-1; size: few; D: -; V: TRBV6-2/TRBV6-3
CDR3: CASSHRYQSTDTQYF; DNA: TGCGCCAGCAGCCACCGATACCAAAGCACAGATACGCAGTATTTT; J: TRBJ2-3; size: -; D: -; V: TRBV4-1
CDR3: CASSSPGQGWTGELFF; DNA: TGTGCCAGCAGTTCACCTGGACAGGGTTGGACCGGGGAGCTGTTTTTT; J: TRBJ2-2; size: few; D: TRBD1; V: TRBV6-2/TRBV6-3
CDR3: CASSVETGLSYEQYF; DNA: TGTGCCAGCAGCGTAGAGACAGGGTTATCCTACGAGCAGTACTTC; J: TRBJ2-7; size: -; D: TRBD1; V: TRBV9
CDR3: CASSLGKRGYTF; DNA: TGTGCCAGCAGCTTGGGAAAGAGAGGCTACACCTTC; J: TRBJ1-2; size: -; D: -; V: TRBV5-6
CDR3: CASSDSRGEQYF; DNA: TGTGCCAGTTCGGATAGTAGGGGCGAGCAGTACTTC; J: TRBJ2-7; size: once; D: -; V: TRBV19
CDR3: CASSSFPQGLAGHEQFF; DNA: TGTGCCAGCAGTTCCTTCCCTCAGGGACTAGCGGGGCATGAGCAGTTCTTC; J: TRBJ2-1; size: -; D: TRBD2; V: TRBV9
CDR3: CASTPHTGQGNEKLFF; DNA: TGTGCCAGCACCCCTCACACGGGACAGGGGAATGAAAAACTGTTTTTT; J: TRBJ1-4; size: -; D: TRBD1; V: TRBV4-2